This record looks at one T cell receptor beta chain sequence and its context. TCRdb's table, derived via immunoSEQ multiplex PCR, lists solely in-frame clones and lacks some. Among roughly 320,000 clones listed, about 87% were seen once. The source of the sample is a study of blood T cell repertoires in COVID-19. The overall study: The origin of the acute and convalescent COVID-19 samples was the United States, Italy and Spain. PBMCs, B-cell-depleted T cells, or T cells were the source of the cDNA or gDNA that made up the material.

The V gene end was trimmed by 4 bases and the J gene end by 3 bases; junction bases not matched to a gene: 11. Germline CDR1 is LGHDT and CDR2 is YNNKEL (reference sequence). The CDR3 covers 17 residues. The V and J genes are TRBV3-1 (or the pseudogene TRBV3-2) and TRBJ2-3; TRBD2 matches 9 bases. This TCR came from a man between 65 and 85 years old with acute or convalescent COVID-19. Sequenced material: peripheral blood. Here the CDR3 DNA reads TGTGCCAGCAGCCGTGGGTCTAGCGGGACCGGGACAGATACGCAGTATTTT. Encoded protein: CASSRGSSGTGTDTQYF.